These T cell receptor beta chains were read from a single sample in a study of cytomegalovirus exposure and HLA in healthy donors. Only in-frame clones appear in the TCRdb table, and some are missing; sequencing was by immunoSEQ multiplex PCR. Here the sample spans more than 85,000 clones, just under 70% being singletons. Sequenced: PBMCs. The receptors were gathered from a woman aged 70-85 years in good health and CMV-seropositive. Both conserved end residues are part of each CDR3.

v_gene: TRBV6-5; CDR3aa: CAAARLAPAGGYTF
v_gene: TRBV23-1; CDR3aa: CASGTGEQYF
v_gene: TRBV29-1; CDR3aa: CSASTRGRREKLFF
v_gene: TRBV6-6; CDR3aa: CASSRAGTGGVETQYF
v_gene: TRBV11-2; CDR3aa: CASSALAGETQYF
v_gene: TRBV5-1; CDR3aa: CASSGTGGGGANVLTF
v_gene: TRBV14; CDR3aa: CASSPAINTIYF
v_gene: TRBV29-1; CDR3aa: CSVRGTSGGHEQFF
v_gene: TRBV6-5; CDR3aa: CASSSGIPRTQYF
v_gene: TRBV25-1; CDR3aa: CASRENFPGGTQYF
v_gene: TRBV29-1; CDR3aa: CSVRDLGGTGTNYGYTF
v_gene: TRBV6-5; CDR3aa: CASSLTGDDGYTF
v_gene: TRBV11-2; CDR3aa: CASRLAGNTGELFF
v_gene: TRBV30; CDR3aa: CAWTSGTNNSPLHF
v_gene: TRBV2; CDR3aa: CASTLLSTNEKLFF
v_gene: TRBV7-2; CDR3aa: CASSLAGRGLLGSPLHF
v_gene: TRBV11-3; CDR3aa: CASSFPGTAEQYF
v_gene: TRBV6-6; CDR3aa: CASSLGQGSSYNEQFF
v_gene: TRBV11-3; CDR3aa: CASSLDQENEQFF
v_gene: TRBV27; CDR3aa: CASSSSGTGGAEQYF
v_gene: TRBV2; CDR3aa: CASSARATPDTQYF
v_gene: TRBV6-5; CDR3aa: CASSYDFRDIAYEQYF
v_gene: TRBV6-5; CDR3aa: CASSPDRFYGYTF
v_gene: TRBV2; CDR3aa: CASGNRDRNTGELFF
v_gene: TRBV7-7; CDR3aa: CASSFQANTEAFF
v_gene: TRBV2; CDR3aa: CATDSGDAVSYSAGYTF
v_gene: TRBV6-1; CDR3aa: CASSEAGAYYGYTF